A selection of T cell receptor beta chains follows, all from one sample in a study of blood T cell repertoires in COVID-19. Repertoires were generated with immunoSEQ multiplex PCR, while TCRdb's copy carries only in-frame clones and drops some. Of a few hundred thousand clones in the sample, about nine tenths were seen once. The sequencing sample was made of PBMCs or T cells enriched from blood (not recorded which). The source is a woman aged 18-30 years who had recovered from COVID-19. Both conserved end residues are part of each CDR3. Each record gives: clone size, V gene, D gene, J gene, CDR3 protein, CDR3 DNA. The D gene is left open where the match is weak. The size field is filled for only some rows; it gives once, few, many or a size class.

.,TRBV28,.,TRBJ1-1,CASSSYGPNTEAFF,TGTGCCAGCAGTTCCTATGGGCCCAACACTGAAGCTTTCTTT
.,TRBV19,TRBD1,TRBJ2-1,CASMRAGGYYNEQFF,TGTGCCAGTATGAGGGCAGGGGGCTACTACAATGAGCAGTTCTTC
.,TRBV30,.,TRBJ2-2,CAWSGTRANTGELFF,TGTGCCTGGAGTGGGACACGAGCGAACACCGGGGAGCTGTTTTTT
.,TRBV27,TRBD1,TRBJ1-1,CASRRTGGTEAFF,TGTGCCAGCAGACGGACAGGGGGCACTGAAGCTTTCTTT
few,TRBV30,TRBD1,TRBJ2-7,CAWSVPDRAHEQYF,TGTGCCTGGAGTGTACCGGACAGGGCCCACGAGCAGTACTTC
.,TRBV11-2,TRBD1,TRBJ2-7,CASSLGQGDYEQYF,TGTGCCAGCAGCTTAGGACAGGGGGACTACGAGCAGTACTTC
.,TRBV6-5,.,TRBJ2-2,CASTSGYTGELFF,TGTGCCAGCACCTCAGGTTACACCGGGGAGCTGTTTTTT
once,TRBV29-1,.,TRBJ1-1,CSSQWGVDTEAFF,TGCAGCTCCCAATGGGGGGTTGACACTGAAGCTTTCTTT
.,TRBV13,TRBD1,TRBJ2-4,CASSDTGAVAKNIQYF,TGTGCCAGCAGCGACACAGGGGCCGTAGCCAAAAACATTCAGTACTTC
.,TRBV2,.,TRBJ1-6,CASTGDSPLHF,TGTGCCAGCACGGGGGATTCACCCCTCCACTTT
.,TRBV24-1,TRBD1,TRBJ2-7,CATSSRDRLYEQYF,TGTGCCACCTCCTCCCGGGACAGGCTTTACGAGCAGTACTTC
.,TRBV28,.,TRBJ1-5,CASSGRGMSSNQPQHF,TGTGCCAGCAGTGGCCGAGGGATGAGTAGCAATCAGCCCCAGCATTTT
once,TRBV11-2,.,TRBJ1-4,CASSLGAPNEKLFF,TGTGCCAGCAGCTTAGGGGCACCTAATGAAAAACTGTTTTTT
.,TRBV28,.,TRBJ1-5,CASSIDSGIGNQPQHF,TGTGCCAGCAGTATCGACAGTGGTATAGGCAATCAGCCCCAGCATTTT
once,TRBV2,.,TRBJ1-2,CASSSREAGWDYGYTF,TGTGCCAGCAGTTCCCGGGAGGCAGGGTGGGACTATGGCTACACCTTC
.,TRBV7-3,TRBD2,TRBJ2-1,CASSLPSGLYNEQFF,TGTGCCAGCAGCTTACCTAGCGGCCTCTACAATGAGCAGTTCTTC
.,TRBV7-9,TRBD1,TRBJ1-1,CASSLTRGPAEAFF,TGTGCCAGCAGCTTGACCAGGGGGCCGGCTGAAGCTTTCTTT
.,TRBV28,.,TRBJ1-5,CASSSAGEPQHF,TGTGCCAGCAGTTCAGCAGGGGAGCCCCAGCATTTT
.,TRBV9,TRBD1,TRBJ1-2,CASSMGQGPHGYTF,TGTGCCAGCAGCATGGGACAGGGCCCCCATGGCTACACCTTC
.,TRBV6-5,TRBD2,TRBJ2-1,CASLRLAGVYNEQFF,TGTGCCAGCCTCCGCCTAGCGGGGGTCTACAATGAGCAGTTCTTC
once,TRBV28,.,TRBJ1-2,CASRDSNYGYTF,TGTGCCAGCAGGGACAGTAACTATGGCTACACCTTC
.,TRBV3-1/TRBV3-2,TRBD2,TRBJ2-1,CASSQAGGVDEQFF,TGTGCCAGCAGCCAAGCGGGGGGGGTGGATGAGCAGTTCTTC
.,TRBV5-1,.,TRBJ2-6,CASSQGHVSSGANVLTF,TGCGCCAGCAGCCAAGGACACGTGAGCTCTGGGGCCAACGTCCTGACTTTC
.,TRBV3-1/TRBV3-2,.,TRBJ1-1,CASSLGTFNTEAFF,TGTGCCAGCAGCCTTGGGACATTTAACACTGAAGCTTTCTTT
.,TRBV6-1,.,TRBJ1-1,CASSDQGYTEAFF,TGTGCCAGCAGTGATCAGGGTTACACTGAAGCTTTCTTT
.,TRBV3-1/TRBV3-2,.,TRBJ2-3,CASSQSPGGLDTQYF,TGTGCCAGCAGCCAGAGTCCGGGGGGCTTGGATACGCAGTATTTT
.,TRBV4-1,TRBD1,TRBJ1-4,CASSQDSRYTGEEKLFF,TGCGCCAGCAGCCAAGATTCAAGGTATACAGGGGAGGAAAAACTGTTTTTT
.,TRBV12-3/TRBV12-4,TRBD1,TRBJ1-3,CASSRGTVGPIYF,TGTGCCAGCAGCCGGGGGACAGTCGGACCGATATATTTT
.,TRBV28,TRBD2,TRBJ2-1,CASSPLGLADRFSYNEQFF,TGTGCCAGCAGTCCCCTGGGACTAGCGGACCGATTTTCCTACAATGAGCAGTTCTTC
.,TRBV5-5,TRBD1,TRBJ1-4,CASSTTGANEKLFF,TGTGCCAGCAGCACGACAGGGGCTAATGAAAAACTGTTTTTT
.,TRBV4-1,.,TRBJ2-3,CASSQVLGSDTQYF,TGCGCCAGCAGCCAAGTGCTAGGCTCAGATACGCAGTATTTT
few,TRBV9,TRBD2,TRBJ2-5,CASSPNGWEGETQYF,TGTGCCAGCAGCCCTAACGGGTGGGAGGGGGAGACCCAGTACTTC
.,TRBV9,TRBD1,TRBJ1-1,CASSPRTGGVGTEAFF,TGTGCCAGCAGCCCACGGACAGGGGGCGTTGGCACTGAAGCTTTCTTT
.,TRBV21-1,.,TRBJ2-3,CASSKRGEADTQYF,TGTGCCAGCAGCAAAAGAGGGGAGGCAGATACGCAGTATTTT
once,TRBV6-6,TRBD2,TRBJ2-3,CASSRLAGVPQSTDTQYF,TGTGCCAGCAGCCGACTAGCGGGAGTCCCCCAAAGCACAGATACGCAGTATTTT
once,TRBV20-1,.,TRBJ2-7,CSASGEIDEQYF,TGCAGTGCTAGTGGGGAGATCGACGAGCAGTACTTC
once,TRBV5-4,TRBD1,TRBJ1-2,CASSTGTGGLVYTF,TGTGCCAGCAGCACTGGGACAGGTGGATTGGTCTACACCTTC
.,TRBV9,.,TRBJ1-2,CASSAWTDYGYTF,TGTGCCAGCAGCGCCTGGACAGACTATGGCTACACCTTC
.,TRBV5-1,.,TRBJ1-1,CASSLEAGMWDTEAFF,TGCGCCAGCAGCTTAGAGGCGGGAATGTGGGACACTGAAGCTTTCTTT
.,TRBV29-1,TRBD1,TRBJ1-2,CSPYHPGQGYYGYTF,TGCAGCCCATATCATCCGGGACAGGGATACTATGGCTACACCTTC
once,TRBV28,.,TRBJ1-4,CASSLGGTTNEKLFF,TGTGCCAGCAGTTTAGGGGGGACAACTAATGAAAAACTGTTTTTT
.,TRBV6-5,TRBD1,TRBJ2-7,CASSYRGQGADEQYF,TGTGCCAGCAGTTACCGAGGACAGGGGGCTGACGAGCAGTACTTC
.,TRBV5-4,TRBD1,TRBJ1-4,CASSLTGQGEKLFF,TGTGCCAGCAGCTTGACCGGACAGGGTGAAAAACTGTTTTTT
.,TRBV18,.,TRBJ1-6,CASSPQAYNSPLHF,TGTGCCAGCTCACCCCAGGCGTATAATTCACCCCTCCACTTT
.,TRBV5-8,TRBD1,TRBJ1-5,CASSSGTAMSNQPQHF,TGTGCCAGCAGCTCAGGGACAGCCATGAGCAATCAGCCCCAGCATTTT